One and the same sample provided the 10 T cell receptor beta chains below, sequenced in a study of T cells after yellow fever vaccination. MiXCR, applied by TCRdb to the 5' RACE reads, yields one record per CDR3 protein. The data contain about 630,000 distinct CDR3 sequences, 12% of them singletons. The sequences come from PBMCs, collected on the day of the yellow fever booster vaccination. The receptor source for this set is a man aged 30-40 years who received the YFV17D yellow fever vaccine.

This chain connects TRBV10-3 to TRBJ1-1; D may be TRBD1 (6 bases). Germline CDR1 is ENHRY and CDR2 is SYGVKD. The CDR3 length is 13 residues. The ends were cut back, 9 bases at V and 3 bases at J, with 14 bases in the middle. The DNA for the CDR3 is TGTGCCATTACCCGGACAGAAGACACTGAAGCTTTCTTT. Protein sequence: CAITRTEDTEAFF.

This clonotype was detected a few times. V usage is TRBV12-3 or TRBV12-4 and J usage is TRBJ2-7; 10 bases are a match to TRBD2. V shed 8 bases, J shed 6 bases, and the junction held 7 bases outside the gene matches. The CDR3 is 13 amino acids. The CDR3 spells CASGSGTSVEQYF. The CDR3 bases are TGTGCCAGCGGCTCCGGGACTAGCGTCGAGCAGTACTTC.

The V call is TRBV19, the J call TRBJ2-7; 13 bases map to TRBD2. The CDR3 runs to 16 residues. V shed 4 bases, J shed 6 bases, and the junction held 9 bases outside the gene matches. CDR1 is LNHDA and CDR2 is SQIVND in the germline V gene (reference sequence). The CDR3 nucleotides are TGTGCCAGTAGTACCACCTCCGGGACTAGCGGGGTCGAGCAGTACTTC. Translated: CASSTTSGTSGVEQYF.

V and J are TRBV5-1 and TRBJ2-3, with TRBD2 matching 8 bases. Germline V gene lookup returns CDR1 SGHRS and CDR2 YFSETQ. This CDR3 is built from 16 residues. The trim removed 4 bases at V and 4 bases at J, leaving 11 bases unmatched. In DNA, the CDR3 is TGCGCCAGCAGCATCCGCGAAGCGGGAGTCTCAGATACGCAGTATTTT. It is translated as CASSIREAGVSDTQYF.

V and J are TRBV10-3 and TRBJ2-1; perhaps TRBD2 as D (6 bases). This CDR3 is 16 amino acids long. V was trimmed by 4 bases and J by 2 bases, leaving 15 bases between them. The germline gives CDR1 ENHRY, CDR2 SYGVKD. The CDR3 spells CAISGQSGGPYNEQFF. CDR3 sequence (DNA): TGTGCCATCAGTGGCCAGAGCGGAGGGCCCTACAATGAGCAGTTCTTC.

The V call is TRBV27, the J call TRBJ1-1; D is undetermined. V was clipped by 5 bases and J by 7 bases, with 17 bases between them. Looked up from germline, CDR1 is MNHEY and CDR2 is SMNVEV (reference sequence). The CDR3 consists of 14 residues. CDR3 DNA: TGTGCCAGCAGTCCGATAGCTGGGGTAATTGAAGCTTTCTTT. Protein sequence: CASSPIAGVIEAFF.

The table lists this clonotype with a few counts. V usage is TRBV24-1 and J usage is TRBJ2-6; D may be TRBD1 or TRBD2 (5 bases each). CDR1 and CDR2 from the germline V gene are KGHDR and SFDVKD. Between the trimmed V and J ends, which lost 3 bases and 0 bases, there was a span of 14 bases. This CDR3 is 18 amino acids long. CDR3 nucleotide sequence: TGTGCCACCAGTGATCCCTGGGGACCAATCTCTGGGGCCAACGTCCTGACTTTC. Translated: CATSDPWGPISGANVLTF.

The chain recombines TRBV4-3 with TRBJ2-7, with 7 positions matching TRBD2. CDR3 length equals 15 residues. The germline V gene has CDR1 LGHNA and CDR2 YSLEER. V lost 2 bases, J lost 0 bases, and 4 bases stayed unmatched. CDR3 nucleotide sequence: TGCGCCAGCAGCCAACGACTAGCTCTCTCCTACGAGCAGTACTTC. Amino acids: CASSQRLALSYEQYF.

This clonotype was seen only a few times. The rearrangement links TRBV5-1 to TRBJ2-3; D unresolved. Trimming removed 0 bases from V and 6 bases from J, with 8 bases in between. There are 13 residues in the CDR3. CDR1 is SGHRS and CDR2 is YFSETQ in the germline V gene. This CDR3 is CASSLVVFDTQYF. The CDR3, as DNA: TGCGCCAGCAGCTTGGTTGTATTCGATACGCAGTATTTT.

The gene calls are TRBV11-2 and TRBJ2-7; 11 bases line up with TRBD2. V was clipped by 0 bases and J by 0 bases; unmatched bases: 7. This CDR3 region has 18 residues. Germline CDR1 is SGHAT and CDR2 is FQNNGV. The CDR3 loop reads CASSLDLLTSGNSYEQYF. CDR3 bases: TGTGCCAGCAGCTTAGATTTATTGACTAGCGGGAACTCCTACGAGCAGTACTTC.